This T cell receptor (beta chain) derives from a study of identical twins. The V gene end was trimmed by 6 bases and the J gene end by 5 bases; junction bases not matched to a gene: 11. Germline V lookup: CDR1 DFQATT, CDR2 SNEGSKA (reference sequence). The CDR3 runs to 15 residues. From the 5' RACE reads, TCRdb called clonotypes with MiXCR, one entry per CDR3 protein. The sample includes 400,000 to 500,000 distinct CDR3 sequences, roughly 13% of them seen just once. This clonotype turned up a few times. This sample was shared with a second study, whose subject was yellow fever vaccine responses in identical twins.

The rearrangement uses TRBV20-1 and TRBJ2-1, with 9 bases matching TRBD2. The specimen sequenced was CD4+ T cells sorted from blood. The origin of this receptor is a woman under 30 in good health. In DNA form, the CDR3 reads TGCAGTGCGAGCGACGGGACTAGCATCCACAATGAGCAGTTCTTC. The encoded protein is CSASDGTSIHNEQFF.